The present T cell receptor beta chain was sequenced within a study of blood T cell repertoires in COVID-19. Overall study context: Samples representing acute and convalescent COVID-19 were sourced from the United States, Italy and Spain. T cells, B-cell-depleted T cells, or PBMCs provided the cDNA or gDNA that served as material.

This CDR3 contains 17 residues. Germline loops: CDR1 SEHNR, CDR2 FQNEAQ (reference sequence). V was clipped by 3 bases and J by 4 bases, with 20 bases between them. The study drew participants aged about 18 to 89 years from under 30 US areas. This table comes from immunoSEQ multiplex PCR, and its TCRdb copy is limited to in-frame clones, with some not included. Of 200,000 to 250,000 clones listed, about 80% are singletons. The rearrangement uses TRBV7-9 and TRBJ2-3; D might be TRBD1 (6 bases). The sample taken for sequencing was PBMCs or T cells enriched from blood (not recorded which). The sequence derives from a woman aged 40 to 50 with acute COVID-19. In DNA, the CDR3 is TGTGCCAGCAGCTTCAGGGGAGTCAATCCCTGGGCAGATACGCAGTATTTT. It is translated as CASSFRGVNPWADTQYF.